These T cell receptor beta chains were read from a single sample in a study of CD8+CD57+ T cells in acquired aplastic anemia. TCRdb redid the calling of the reads with MiXCR, one entry per CDR3 protein. There are about 160,000 distinct CDR3 sequences in the sample; about 50% occur only once, and under 35% lies in the top ten. Source material: sorted CD4+, CD8+, or CD8+CD57+ T cells (not recorded which) from PBMCs. The receptor set was obtained from a human donor with aplastic anemia. Both conserved end residues are part of each CDR3. The order of the fields is clone size, D gene, V gene, J gene, CDR3 DNA, CDR3 protein. A D gene is named only where the DNA matches it firmly. The size field is filled for only some rows; it gives once, few, many or a size class.

>.|.|TRBV19|TRBJ2-1
TGTGCCAGTAGTATCGGGCAATCCTACAATGAGCAGTTCTTC
CASSIGQSYNEQFF
>few|.|TRBV11-3|TRBJ2-3
TGTGCCAGCAGCTTCCCGGGGTTGGGCCCTAGCACAGATACGCAGTATTTT
CASSFPGLGPSTDTQYF
>few|.|TRBV7-2|TRBJ1-1
TGTGCCAGCAGCTCTCAGGGATACACTGAAGCTTTCTTT
CASSSQGYTEAFF
>.|TRBD2|TRBV5-1|TRBJ2-1
TGCGCCAGCAGCCGGGCAGCTAGCGGGGGGGCCGTGAATGAGCAGTTCTTC
CASSRAASGGAVNEQFF
>many|.|TRBV5-1|TRBJ2-6
TGCGCCAGCGCCCCCGTTTTACGGCTGGGGGCCAACGTCCTGACTTTC
CASAPVLRLGANVLTF
>many|.|TRBV10-3|TRBJ2-2
TGTGCCATCACCGTGCCCGCCGGGGAGCTGTTTTTT
CAITVPAGELFF
>many|TRBD1|TRBV24-1|TRBJ2-7
TGTGCCACCAGTCAGGGGGCCTACGAGCAGTACTTC
CATSQGAYEQYF
>many|.|TRBV20-1|TRBJ2-1
TGCAGTGCTAGAGATTTTAATCCTTCCCCTGAGCAGTTCTTC
CSARDFNPSPEQFF
>few|.|TRBV10-3|TRBJ2-6
TGTGCCAGCAGTATGTCGACCCACTCTGGGGCCAACGTCCTGACTTTC
CASSMSTHSGANVLTF
>.|TRBD1|TRBV10-2|TRBJ1-1
TGCGCCAGCAAGGGACAGGGCCGCCCTTTGTTCTTT
CASKGQGRPLFF
>.|.|TRBV2|TRBJ1-5
TGTGCCAGCAAGGATTATAGCAATCAGCCCCAGCATTTT
CASKDYSNQPQHF
>.|.|TRBV12-3/TRBV12-4|TRBJ1-2
TGTGCCAGCAGCCCCGGACAGCCTTATGGCTACACCTTC
CASSPGQPYGYTF
>.|.|TRBV19|TRBJ1-2
TGTGCCAGTAGTAACTTCTATGGCTACACCTTC
CASSNFYGYTF
>.|.|TRBV2|TRBJ2-3
TGTGCCAGCAGCAGGCCGGGGGCACTTGCTACAGATACGCGGTATTTT
CASSRPGALATDTRYF
>.|.|TRBV27|TRBJ2-7
TGTGCCAGCAGTTTATCGGGACTGGTCTCCTACGAGCAGTACTTC
CASSLSGLVSYEQYF
>.|TRBD1|TRBV2|TRBJ1-1
TGTGCCAGCAGCCGGGACAGGGGGGCTGAAGCTTTCTTT
CASSRDRGAEAFF
>.|TRBD2|TRBV20-1|TRBJ2-3
TGCAGTGCCCGGGACTATTTCACAGATACGCAGTATTTT
CSARDYFTDTQYF
>.|.|TRBV29-1|TRBJ1-3
TGCAGCGCCATCTCGGGGGGAGGAAACACCATATATTTT
CSAISGGGNTIYF
>.|TRBD2|TRBV7-9|TRBJ2-5
TGTGCCAGCGCGGGAGCAGAGACCCAGTACTTC
CASAGAETQYF
>many|TRBD1|TRBV9|TRBJ1-1
TGTGCCAGCAACGGGGGAGCAACAGGGGGCGACCCGAACACTGAAGCTTTCTTT
CASNGGATGGDPNTEAFF
>.|.|TRBV7-9|TRBJ1-5
TGTGCCAGCAGCCAAGAAGATCAGCCCCAGCATTTT
CASSQEDQPQHF
>few|TRBD1|TRBV29-1|TRBJ1-1
TGCAGCGTTGACGATACAGGGGGCACTGAAGCTTTCTTT
CSVDDTGGTEAFF
>once|TRBD2|TRBV7-3|TRBJ2-3
TGTGCCAGCAGCACGGGACTAGCGGGCGTCACAGATACGCAGTATTTT
CASSTGLAGVTDTQYF
>many|.|TRBV6-5|TRBJ2-3
TGTGCCAGCAGTTACACGGGAATAGATACGCAGTATTTT
CASSYTGIDTQYF
>.|.|TRBV20-1|TRBJ1-2
TGCAGTGCTAGAGACCCAGGGTATGGCTACACCTTC
CSARDPGYGYTF
>many|.|TRBV7-8|TRBJ2-1
TGTGCCAGCAGCTTAGATCCCCCCAATGAGCAGTTCTTC
CASSLDPPNEQFF
>many|TRBD1|TRBV7-9|TRBJ1-1
TGTGCCAGCAGCGGACAGGGGGTTCGGCGGTTGTACACTGAAGCTTTCTTT
CASSGQGVRRLYTEAFF
>many|TRBD1|TRBV5-1|TRBJ2-7
TGCGCCAGCAGCCCCCCCCCGGGACAGGGCTACGAGCAGTACTTC
CASSPPPGQGYEQYF
>many|TRBD1|TRBV24-1|TRBJ2-2
TGTGCCACCAGTGATGCAGCCGGGACAGGTCCTACCGGGGAGCTGTTTTTT
CATSDAAGTGPTGELFF
>many|.|TRBV12-5|TRBJ1-1
TGTGCTAGTGGTTTGACCCTATTGGAGTCTGAAGCTTTCTTT
CASGLTLLESEAFF
>.|.|TRBV7-9|TRBJ2-7
TGTGCCAGCAGCCGACAGACGAGCTCCTACGAGCAGTACTTC
CASSRQTSSYEQYF
>few|TRBD1|TRBV6-1|TRBJ2-7
TGTGCCAGCAGCCCAACACAGGGGGCTAACGAGCAGTACTTC
CASSPTQGANEQYF
>many|.|TRBV5-4|TRBJ2-3
TGTGCCAGCAGCTTGGAAGGGACCGCTAGCACAGATACGCAGTATTTT
CASSLEGTASTDTQYF